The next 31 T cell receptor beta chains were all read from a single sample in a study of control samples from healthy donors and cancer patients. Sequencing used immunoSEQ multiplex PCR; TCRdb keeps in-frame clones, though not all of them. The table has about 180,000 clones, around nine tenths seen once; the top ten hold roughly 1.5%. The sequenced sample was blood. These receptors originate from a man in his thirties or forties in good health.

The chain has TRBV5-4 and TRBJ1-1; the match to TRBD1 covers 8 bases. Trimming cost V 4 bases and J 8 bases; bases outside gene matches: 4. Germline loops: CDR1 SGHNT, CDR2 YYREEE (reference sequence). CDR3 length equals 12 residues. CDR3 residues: CASSQWDREAFF. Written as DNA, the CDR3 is TGTGCCAGCAGCCAATGGGACAGGGAAGCTTTCTTT.

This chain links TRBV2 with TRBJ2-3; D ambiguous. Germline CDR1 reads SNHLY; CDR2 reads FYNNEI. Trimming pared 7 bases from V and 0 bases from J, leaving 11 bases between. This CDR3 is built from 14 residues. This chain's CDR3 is CASTQARSTDTQYF. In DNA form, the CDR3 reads TGTGCCAGCACCCAGGCTAGAAGCACAGATACGCAGTATTTT.

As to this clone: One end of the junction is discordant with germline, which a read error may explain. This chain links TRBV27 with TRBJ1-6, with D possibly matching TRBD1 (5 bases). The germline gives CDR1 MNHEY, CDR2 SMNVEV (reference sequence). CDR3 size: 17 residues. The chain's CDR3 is CATSGDLPYSYNSPLHF. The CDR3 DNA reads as TGTGCCACCAGTGGGGACCTTCCTTACTCCTATAATTCACCCCTCCACTTT.

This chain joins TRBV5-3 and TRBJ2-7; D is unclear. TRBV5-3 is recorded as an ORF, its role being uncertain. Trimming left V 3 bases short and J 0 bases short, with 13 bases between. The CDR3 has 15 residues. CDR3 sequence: CARSSPPQNSYEQYF. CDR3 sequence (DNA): TGTGCCAGAAGCTCCCCCCCACAAAACTCCTACGAGCAGTACTTC.

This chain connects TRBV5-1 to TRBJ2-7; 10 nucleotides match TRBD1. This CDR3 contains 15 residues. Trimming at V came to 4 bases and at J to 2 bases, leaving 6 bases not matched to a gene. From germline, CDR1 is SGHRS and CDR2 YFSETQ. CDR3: CASSPGTGVTYEQYF. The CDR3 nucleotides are TGCGCCAGCAGCCCCGGGACAGGGGTAACCTACGAGCAGTACTTC.

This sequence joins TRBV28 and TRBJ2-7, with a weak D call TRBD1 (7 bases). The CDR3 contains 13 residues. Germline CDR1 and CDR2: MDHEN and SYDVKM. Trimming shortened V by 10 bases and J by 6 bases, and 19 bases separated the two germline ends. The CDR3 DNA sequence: TGTGCCACCTTTAGACAGGGACTCTCCGAGCAGTACTTC. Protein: CATFRQGLSEQYF.

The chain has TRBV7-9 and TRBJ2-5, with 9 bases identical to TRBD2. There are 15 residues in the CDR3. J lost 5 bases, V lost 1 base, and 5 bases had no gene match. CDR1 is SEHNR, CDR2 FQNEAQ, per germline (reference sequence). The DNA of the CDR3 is TGTGCCAGCAGCTTAGAGGGACTAGCTTTGGAGACCCAGTACTTC. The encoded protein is CASSLEGLALETQYF.

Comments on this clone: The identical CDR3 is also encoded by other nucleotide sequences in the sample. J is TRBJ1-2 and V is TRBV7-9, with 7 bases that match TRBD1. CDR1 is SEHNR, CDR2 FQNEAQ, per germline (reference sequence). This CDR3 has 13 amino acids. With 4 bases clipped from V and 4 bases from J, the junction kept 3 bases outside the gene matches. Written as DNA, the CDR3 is TGTGCCAGCAGCTCCGGGACAGTCTATGGCTACACCTTC. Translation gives CASSSGTVYGYTF. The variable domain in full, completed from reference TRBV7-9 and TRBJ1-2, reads DTGVSQNPRHKITKRGQNVTFRCDPISEHNRLYWYRQTLGQGPEFLTYFQNEAQLEKSRLLSDRFSAERPKGSFSTLEIQRTEQGDSAMYLCASSSGTVYGYTFGSGTRLTVV.

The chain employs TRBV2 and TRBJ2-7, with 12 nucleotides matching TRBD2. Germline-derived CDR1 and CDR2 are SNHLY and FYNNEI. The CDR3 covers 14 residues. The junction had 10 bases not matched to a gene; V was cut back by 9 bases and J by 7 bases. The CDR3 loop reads CARSSSGGAGEQYF. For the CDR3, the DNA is TGTGCCAGATCTTCTAGCGGGGGGGCGGGTGAGCAGTACTTC.

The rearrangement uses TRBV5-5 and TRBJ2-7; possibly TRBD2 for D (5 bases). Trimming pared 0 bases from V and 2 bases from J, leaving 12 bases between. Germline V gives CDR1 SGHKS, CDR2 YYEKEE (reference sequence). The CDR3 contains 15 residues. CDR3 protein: CASSLVRGSTYEQYF. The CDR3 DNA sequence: TGTGCCAGCAGCTTGGTTCGCGGGTCTACCTACGAGCAGTACTTC. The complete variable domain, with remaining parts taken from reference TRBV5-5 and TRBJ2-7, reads DAGVTQSPTHLIKTRGQQVTLRCSPISGHKSVSWYQQVLGQGPQFIFQYYEKEERGRGNFPDRFSARQFPNYSSELNVNALLLGDSALYLCASSLVRGSTYEQYFGPGTRLTVT.

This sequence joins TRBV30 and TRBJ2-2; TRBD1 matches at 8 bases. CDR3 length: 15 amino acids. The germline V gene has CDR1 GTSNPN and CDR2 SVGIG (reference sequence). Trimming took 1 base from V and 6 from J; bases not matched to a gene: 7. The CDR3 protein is CAWSESDRVSGELFF. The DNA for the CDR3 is TGTGCCTGGAGTGAATCGGACAGGGTGTCCGGGGAGCTGTTTTTT.

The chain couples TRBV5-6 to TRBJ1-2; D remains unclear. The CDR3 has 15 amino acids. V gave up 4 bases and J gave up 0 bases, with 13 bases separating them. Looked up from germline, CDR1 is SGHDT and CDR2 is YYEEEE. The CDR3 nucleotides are TGTGCCAGCAGCCCCACCTCGTTAGCTAACTATGGCTACACCTTC. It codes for CASSPTSLANYGYTF.

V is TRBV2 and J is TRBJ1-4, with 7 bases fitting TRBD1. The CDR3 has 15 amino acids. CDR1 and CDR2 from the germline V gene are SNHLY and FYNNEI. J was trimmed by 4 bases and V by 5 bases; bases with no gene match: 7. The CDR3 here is CASSHGGTDNEKLFF. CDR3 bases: TGTGCCAGCAGTCATGGCGGGACAGATAATGAAAAACTGTTTTTT.

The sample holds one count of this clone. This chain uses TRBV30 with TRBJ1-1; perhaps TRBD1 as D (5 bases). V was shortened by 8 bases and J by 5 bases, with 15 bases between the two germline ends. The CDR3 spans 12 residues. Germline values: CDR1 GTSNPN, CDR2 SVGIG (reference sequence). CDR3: CAGIREPTEAFF. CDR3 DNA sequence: TGTGCCGGAATCAGGGAGCCAACTGAAGCTTTCTTT.

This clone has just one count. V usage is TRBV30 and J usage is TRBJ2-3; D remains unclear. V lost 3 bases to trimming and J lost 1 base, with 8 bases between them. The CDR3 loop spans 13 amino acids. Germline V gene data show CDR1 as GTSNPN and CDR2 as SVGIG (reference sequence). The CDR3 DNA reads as TGTGCCTGGAGGGGATGGGGCACAGATACGCAGTATTTT. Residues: CAWRGWGTDTQYF.

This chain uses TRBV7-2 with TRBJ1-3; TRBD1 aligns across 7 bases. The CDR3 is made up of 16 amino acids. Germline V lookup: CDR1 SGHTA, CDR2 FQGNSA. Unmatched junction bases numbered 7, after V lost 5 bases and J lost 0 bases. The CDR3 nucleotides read TGTGCCAGCAGCAACAGACAGGGCCGCTCTGGAAACACCATATATTTT. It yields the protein CASSNRQGRSGNTIYF.

CDR3 sequence (DNA): TGTGCCAGCAGCCAAGATAGGAACGGACTAGCGGGATACAATGAGCAGTTCTTC. Its translation is CASSQDRNGLAGYNEQFF. The chain couples TRBV4-2 to TRBJ2-1, with 12 bases that match TRBD2. The V gene's germline CDR1 is LGHNA and CDR2 YNFKEQ. This CDR3 comprises 18 residues. V trimming: 0 bases; J trimming: 4 bases; junction bases outside the gene matches: 7.

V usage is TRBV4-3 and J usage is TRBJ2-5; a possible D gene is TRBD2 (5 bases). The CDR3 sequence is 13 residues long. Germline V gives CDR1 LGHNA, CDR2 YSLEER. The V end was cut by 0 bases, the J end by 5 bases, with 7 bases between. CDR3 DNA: TGCGCCAGCAGCCAAGACTCGGGGGAGACCCAGTACTTC. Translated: CASSQDSGETQYF.

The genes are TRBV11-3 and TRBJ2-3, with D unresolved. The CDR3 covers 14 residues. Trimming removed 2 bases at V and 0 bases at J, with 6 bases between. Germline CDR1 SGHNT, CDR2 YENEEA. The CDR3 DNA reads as TGTGCCAGCAGCTTAACAACTAGCACAGATACGCAGTATTTT. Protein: CASSLTTSTDTQYF. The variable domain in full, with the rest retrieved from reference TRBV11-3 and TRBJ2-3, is EAGVVQSPRYKIIEKKQPVAFWCNPISGHNTLYWYLQNLGQGPELLIRYENEEAVDDSQLPKDRFSAERLKGVDSTLKIQPAELGDSAVYLCASSLTTSTDTQYFGPGTRLTVL.

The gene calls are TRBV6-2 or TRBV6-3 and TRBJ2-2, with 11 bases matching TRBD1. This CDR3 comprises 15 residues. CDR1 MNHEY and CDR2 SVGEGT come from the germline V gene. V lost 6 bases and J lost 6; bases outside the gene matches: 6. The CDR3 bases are TGTGCCAGCAGACCTGGACAGGGGGCCTCCGGGGAGCTGTTTTTT. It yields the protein CASRPGQGASGELFF.

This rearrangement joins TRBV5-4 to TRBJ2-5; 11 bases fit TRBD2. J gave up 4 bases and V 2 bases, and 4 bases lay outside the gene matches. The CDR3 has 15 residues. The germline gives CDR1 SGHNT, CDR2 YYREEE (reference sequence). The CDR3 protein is CASSFSGGASETQYF. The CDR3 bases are TGTGCCAGCAGCTTTAGCGGGGGGGCCTCAGAGACCCAGTACTTC.

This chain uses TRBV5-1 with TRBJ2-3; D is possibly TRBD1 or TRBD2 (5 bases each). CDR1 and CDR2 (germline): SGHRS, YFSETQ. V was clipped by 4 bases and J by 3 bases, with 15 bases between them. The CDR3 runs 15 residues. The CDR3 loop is CASSPSQGPTDTQYF. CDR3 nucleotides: TGCGCCAGCAGCCCTAGCCAGGGCCCGACAGATACGCAGTATTTT. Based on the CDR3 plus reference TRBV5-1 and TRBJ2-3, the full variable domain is KAGVTQTPRYLIKTRGQQVTLSCSPISGHRSVSWYQQTPGQGLQFLFEYFSETQRNKGNFPGRFSGRQFSNSRSEMNVSTLELGDSALYLCASSPSQGPTDTQYFGPGTRLTVL.

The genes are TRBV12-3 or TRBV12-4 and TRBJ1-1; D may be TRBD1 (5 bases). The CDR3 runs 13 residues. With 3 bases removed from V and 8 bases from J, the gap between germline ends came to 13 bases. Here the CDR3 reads CASSFTANREAFF. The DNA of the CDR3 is TGTGCCAGCAGTTTTACGGCGAACAGGGAAGCTTTCTTT.

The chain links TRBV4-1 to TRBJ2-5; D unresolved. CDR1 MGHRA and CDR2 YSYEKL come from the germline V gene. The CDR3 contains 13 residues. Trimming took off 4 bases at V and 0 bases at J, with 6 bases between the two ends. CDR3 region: CASSLVDQETQYF. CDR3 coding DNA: TGCGCCAGCAGCCTCGTGGACCAAGAGACCCAGTACTTC.

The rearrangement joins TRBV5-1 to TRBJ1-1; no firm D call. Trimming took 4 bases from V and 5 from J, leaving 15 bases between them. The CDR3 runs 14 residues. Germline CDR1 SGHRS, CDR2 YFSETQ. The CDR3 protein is CASSRETGWTEAFF. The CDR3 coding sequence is TGCGCCAGCAGCCGGGAAACGGGTTGGACTGAAGCTTTCTTT.

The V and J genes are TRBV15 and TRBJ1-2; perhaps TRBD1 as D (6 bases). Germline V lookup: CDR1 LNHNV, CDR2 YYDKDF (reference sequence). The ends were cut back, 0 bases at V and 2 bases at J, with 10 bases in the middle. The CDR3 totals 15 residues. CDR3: CATSRDSGANYGYTF. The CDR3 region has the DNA TGTGCCACCAGCAGAGATTCAGGGGCGAACTATGGCTACACCTTC.

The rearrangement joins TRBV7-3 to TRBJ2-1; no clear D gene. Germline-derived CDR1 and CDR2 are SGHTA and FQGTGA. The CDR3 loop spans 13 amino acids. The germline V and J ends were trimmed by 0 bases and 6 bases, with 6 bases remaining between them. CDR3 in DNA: TGTGCCAGCAGCTTAACCCGTAGCAATGAGCAGTTCTTC. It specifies CASSLTRSNEQFF.

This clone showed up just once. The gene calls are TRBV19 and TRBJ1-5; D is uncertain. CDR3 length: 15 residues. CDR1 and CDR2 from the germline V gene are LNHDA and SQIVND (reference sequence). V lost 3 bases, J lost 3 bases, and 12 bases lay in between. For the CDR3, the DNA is TGTGCCAGTAGTATCGCCCGGTTGCTCAATCAGCCCCAGCATTTT. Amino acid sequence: CASSIARLLNQPQHF. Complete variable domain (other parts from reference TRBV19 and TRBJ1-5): DGGITQSPKYLFRKEGQNVTLSCEQNLNHDAMYWYRQDPGQGLRLIYYSQIVNDFQKGDIAEGYSVSREKKESFPLTVTSAQKNPTAFYLCASSIARLLNQPQHFGDGTRLSIL.

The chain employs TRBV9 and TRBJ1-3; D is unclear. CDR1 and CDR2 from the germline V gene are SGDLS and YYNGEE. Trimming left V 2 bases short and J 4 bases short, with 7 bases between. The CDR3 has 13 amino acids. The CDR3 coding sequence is TGTGCCAGCAGCGTCCCGGGGGGAAACACCATATATTTT. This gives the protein CASSVPGGNTIYF.

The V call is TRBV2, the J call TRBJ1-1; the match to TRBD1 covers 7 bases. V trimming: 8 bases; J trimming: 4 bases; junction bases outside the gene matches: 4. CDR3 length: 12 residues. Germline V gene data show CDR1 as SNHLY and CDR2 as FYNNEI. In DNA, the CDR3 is TGTGCCAGCGGTCGGACAGGCACTGAAGCTTTCTTT. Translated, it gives CASGRTGTEAFF.

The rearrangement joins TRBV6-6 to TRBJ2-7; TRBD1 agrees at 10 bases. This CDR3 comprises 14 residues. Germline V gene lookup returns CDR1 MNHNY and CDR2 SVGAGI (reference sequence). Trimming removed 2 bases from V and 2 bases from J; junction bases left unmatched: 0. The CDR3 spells CASSYGTGAYEQYF. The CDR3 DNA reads TGTGCCAGCAGTTACGGGACAGGGGCCTACGAGCAGTACTTC.